This T cell receptor beta chain was sequenced in a study of blood T cell repertoires in COVID-19. Study-level information: Sites across the United States, Italy and Spain contributed samples from acute and convalescent COVID-19. The analysed material was cDNA or gDNA that came from T cells, B-cell-depleted T cells, or PBMCs.

The CDR3 has 14 residues. The ends were cut back, 3 bases at V and 0 bases at J, with 8 bases in the middle. In germline, CDR1 is MNHNS, CDR2 SASEGT. Original processing methods: Estimates of nucleated cell counts were drawn from the amplification of reference gene primers. Assay used: immunoSEQ multiplex PCR; TCRdb lists only in-frame clones, some missing. That table is the source of V, J and clone size, and D and trimming were worked out from the DNA. The table records about 300,000 clones, around 88% of them present only once. The sequenced sample consisted of peripheral blood. The chain employs TRBV6-1 and TRBJ1-1, with a weak D call TRBD1 (5 bases). This sequence originates from a woman aged 25 to 39 who had recovered from COVID-19. CDR3 loop: CASSDRAMNTEAFF. The CDR3 nucleotides read TGTGCCAGCAGTGACAGGGCCATGAACACTGAAGCTTTCTTT.